These T cell receptor beta chains were read from a single sample in a study of PD-1 blockade in classical Hodgkin lymphoma. TCRdb keeps only in-frame clones here, not all; method: immunoSEQ multiplex PCR. The sample lists approximately 13,000 clones; roughly 84% were seen once. This sample comprised peripheral blood mononuclear cells (PBMCs), obtained at baseline. The receptor source for this set is a human donor with classical Hodgkin lymphoma. Both conserved end residues are part of each CDR3. D genes are given only for firm matches. Expanded clones are given a class, and other clones once, few, many or no size at all.

V gene	clone size	CDR3 length	D gene	J gene	CDR3 DNA	CDR3 protein
TRBV27	few	16	TRBD2	TRBJ2-7	TGTGCCAGCCTTAAAACGACTAGCGGGACCTCATACGAGCAGTACTTC	CASLKTTSGTSYEQYF
TRBV28	once	13	.	TRBJ1-5	TGTGCCAGCAGTCTGACAACTAATCAGCCCCAGCATTTT	CASSLTTNQPQHF
TRBV27	.	13	.	TRBJ1-1	TGTGCCAGCAGTTTAGGGGGGAACACTGAAGCTTTCTTT	CASSLGGNTEAFF
TRBV6-6	.	15	TRBD2	TRBJ2-3	TGTGCCAGCAGTTACTCGACTAGCGGCACAGATACGCAGTATTTT	CASSYSTSGTDTQYF
TRBV6-5	few	16	.	TRBJ2-2	TGTGCCAGCAGTTACTCGTTCACAGGGCGCACCGGGGAGCTGTTTTTT	CASSYSFTGRTGELFF
TRBV11-3	.	13	.	TRBJ2-3	TGTGCCAGCAGCTTACAGGGATCAGATACGCAGTATTTT	CASSLQGSDTQYF
TRBV6-6	once	13	.	TRBJ1-5	TGTGCCAGTCGGGACGGATCAGACGCGCCCCAGCATTTT	CASRDGSDAPQHF
TRBV4-2	.	19	.	TRBJ2-1	TGTGCCAGCAGCCAAGATTACAAGGGGGAGAGACCCTTCGGCGGTGAGCAGTTCTTC	CASSQDYKGERPFGGEQFF
TRBV6-1	once	13	TRBD1	TRBJ1-6	TGTGCCACTATAGACAGGGCGTATTCACCCCTCCACTTT	CATIDRAYSPLHF
TRBV19	.	13	.	TRBJ2-7	TGTGCCAGTAGTACAGGGAAACAGCGCGAGCAGTACTTC	CASSTGKQREQYF
TRBV5-6	.	13	TRBD1	TRBJ1-2	TGTGCCAGCAGCCCGGACAGGGGGTTTGGCTACACCTTC	CASSPDRGFGYTF
TRBV30	.	18	.	TRBJ1-6	TGTGCCTGGTCCAACTTCTTAAGGGAAGACGCCTATAATTCACCCCTCCACTTT	CAWSNFLREDAYNSPLHF
TRBV7-8	.	13	.	TRBJ1-4	TGTGCCAGCAGCCCCGCAACTAATGAAAAACTGTTTTTT	CASSPATNEKLFF
TRBV7-9	.	16	TRBD2	TRBJ2-2	TGTGCCAGCAGCTCACGGACTAGCGGGGACACCGGGGAGCTGTTTTTT	CASSSRTSGDTGELFF
TRBV6-5	.	16	.	TRBJ2-1	TGTGCCAGCAGTTACGGGGTAGGCGGCACCTACAATGAGCAGTTCTTC	CASSYGVGGTYNEQFF
TRBV9	.	14	.	TRBJ2-7	TGTGCCAGCAGCGTAGACCTCAAAGGGGGCGAGCAGTACTTC	CASSVDLKGGEQYF
TRBV27	.	16	TRBD2	TRBJ2-1	TGTGCCAGCAGCTTCAATAGCGGGTCGGGTAACAATGAGCAGTTCTTC	CASSFNSGSGNNEQFF
TRBV28	.	14	.	TRBJ2-5	TGTGCCAGCAGCCCTTTGGTAGATGAAGAGACCCAGTACTTC	CASSPLVDEETQYF
TRBV19	.	15	.	TRBJ1-2	TGTGCCAGTAGTCCGAACAGGTCGCTAAATCGCGGCTACACCTTC	CASSPNRSLNRGYTF
TRBV4-1	.	17	TRBD1	TRBJ1-1	TGCGCCAGCAGCTCTCGTCCCGGGACAGGGGAATTAACTGAAGCTTTCTTT	CASSSRPGTGELTEAFF
TRBV15	few	15	.	TRBJ1-2	TGTGCCACCAGCTTAGACGGATCTTACAACTATGGCTACACCTTC	CATSLDGSYNYGYTF
TRBV7-2	.	14	.	TRBJ2-2	TGTGCCAGCAGCTTAACTCCAAACACCGGGGAGCTGTTTTTT	CASSLTPNTGELFF
TRBV14	once	13	TRBD1	TRBJ2-2	TGTGCCATCGGGACAGGAGGTGGTGGGGAGCTGTTTTTT	CAIGTGGGGELFF